This TCR beta chain was sequenced for a study of beta chain features in type 1 diabetes. Study information: Sorted cells from all samples, numbering 107,917,701, were examined. Study-wide results and caveats: Researchers could not determine here whether HLA type influences TCRB rearrangement. Researchers report that Type 1 diabetes patients had moderately but significantly shorter TCRB CDR3s across all four CD4+ subsets. Fewer insertions but more deletions were seen at VDJ junctions in type 1 diabetes patients.

The study reverse transcribed the entire isolated RNA, so it sequenced expressed TCRB transcripts. Assay used: immunoSEQ multiplex PCR; TCRdb lists only in-frame clones, some missing. The profile shows a few hundred thousand clones, approximately 13% of them singletons. This CDR3 contains 18 residues. Germline values: CDR1 SNHLY, CDR2 FYNNEI. V lost 6 bases to trimming and J lost 0 bases; unmatched junction nucleotides: 5. Details on this clone: The antigen is unknown.

The origin of this receptor is a woman younger than 30 with type 1 diabetes. The sample was naive CD4+ T cells from blood. The chain employs TRBV2 and TRBJ2-1; 16 bases line up with TRBD2. The CDR3 protein is CASRDGTSGRASYNEQFF. The CDR3 bases are TGTGCCAGCAGGGACGGGACTAGCGGGAGGGCCTCCTACAATGAGCAGTTCTTC.